Shown below are 28 T cell receptor beta chains from a single sample sequenced in a study of kidney transplant recipient with SARS-CoV-2 infection. TCRdb reprocessed the reads via MiXCR and lists one record per CDR3 protein. The table records roughly 230,000 distinct CDR3 sequences, around 30% of them present only once. The source material was a blood sample, sampled at baseline and between days 110 and 120 from a kidney transplant recipient. All receptors derive from a young adult male patient who had COVID-19 and was a kidney transplant recipient. Some T cells may trace back to the graft donor.

This clonotype was picked up many times. The genes are TRBV25-1 and TRBJ2-2, with 12 bases fitting TRBD1. Unmatched junction bases numbered 14, after V lost 6 bases and J lost 3 bases. Per germline, CDR1 MGHDK and CDR2 SYGVNS. The CDR3 length is 19 residues. The CDR3 reads CASRSTSGTGGIDTGELFF. Written as DNA, the CDR3 is TGTGCCAGCAGATCCACCTCTGGGACAGGGGGCATCGACACCGGGGAGCTGTTTTTT.

This clonotype was recorded at least ten times. V gene TRBV12-5 combines with J gene TRBJ1-2; tentative D call: TRBD1 (5 bases). This CDR3 is built from 17 residues. Trimming pared 5 bases from V and 4 bases from J, leaving 23 bases between. CDR1 is LGHNT and CDR2 is FRNRAP in the germline V gene. For the CDR3, the DNA is TGTGCTAGTGGTCGGGTACATTTGCAGGGAAAGACCTATGGCTACACCTTC. This codes for CASGRVHLQGKTYGYTF.

This clonotype was observed at least ten times. V usage is TRBV11-1 and J usage is TRBJ1-2; no clear D. The CDR3 has 17 residues. Trimming took off 4 bases at V and 4 bases at J, with 22 bases between the two ends. Germline loops: CDR1 SGHAT, CDR2 FQDESV (reference sequence). In nucleotides, the CDR3 is TGTGCCAGCAGCTGCGGTGCTAAGGCTGGAAAGACCTATGGCTACACCTTC. Residues: CASSCGAKAGKTYGYTF.

This clonotype was counted at least ten times. CDR3 in amino acids: CASSIVDPISFSETQYF. The CDR3 region has the DNA TGTGCCAGCAGCATCGTGGATCCCATTTCTTTCTCTGAGACCCAGTACTTC. V and J are TRBV3-1 and TRBJ2-5; no reliable D call. The CDR3 runs to 17 residues. The germline CDR1 and CDR2 sequences are LGHDT and YNNKEL (reference sequence). Trimming stripped 5 bases from V and 5 bases from J, with 24 bases between.

Notes on this clonotype: The junction differs from germline at one of its ends, possibly a read error. The chain recombines TRBV28 with TRBJ2-3, with D maybe TRBD1 (6 bases). CDR3 length: 14 residues. Germline lookup yields CDR1 MDHEN and CDR2 SYDVKM. CDR3 region: CDSREQGSADTQYF. The CDR3 DNA is TGTGACAGCAGAGAACAGGGCTCGGCAGATACGCAGTATTTT.

The chain employs TRBV23-1 and TRBJ2-3; the D gene is possibly TRBD2 (5 bases). TRBV23-1 is an open reading frame, and its role is uncertain. The CDR3 totals 11 residues. The ends were cut back, 7 bases at V and 6 bases at J, with 8 bases in the middle. For the CDR3, the DNA is TGCGCCAGCATTCGGGGTGATACGCAGTATTTT. It is translated as CASIRGDTQYF.

This clonotype was seen ten or more times. A read error is likely, as this CDR3 ends without the conserved phenylalanine or tryptophan. The chain couples TRBV12-3 or TRBV12-4 to TRBJ1-2; no firm D call. Trimming shortened V by 5 bases and J by 4 bases, and 23 bases separated the two germline ends. This CDR3 region has 17 residues. CDR3 amino acids: CASSALLSFRKTYGYTL. For the CDR3, the DNA is TGTGCCAGCAGTGCTCTGCTCAGCTTCCGAAAGACCTATGGCTACACCTTA.

In regard to this clonotype: With a much larger clone just one base away, this may be a read error. This chain connects TRBV19 to TRBJ1-2; no firm D call. This CDR3 region has 17 residues. Germline-derived CDR1 and CDR2 are LNHDA and SQIVND (reference sequence). Deletions cut 5 bases from V and 4 bases from J, with 23 bases between. CDR3 sequence (DNA): TGTGCCAGTAGTCTTTTGACGACAAATCGAAAGACCTATGGCTACACCTTC. This gives the protein CASSLLTTNRKTYGYTF.

This clonotype was detected ten times or more. The rearrangement uses TRBV10-1 and TRBJ1-2; D uncertain. V lost 5 bases to trimming and J lost 4 bases, with 23 bases between them. CDR3 length: 17 residues. Germline-derived CDR1 and CDR2 are WNHNN and SYGVQD (reference sequence). The DNA of the CDR3 is TGCGCCAGCAGTTTAATTCGAAGATCGCGAAAGACCTATGGCTACACCTTC. Amino acid sequence: CASSLIRRSRKTYGYTF.

This clonotype has ten or more counts. This chain connects TRBV8-2 to TRBJ2-6; TRBD2 is the table's D call, not checked against the DNA. TRBV8-2 is a known pseudogene. This CDR3 is 17 amino acids long. CDR3 residues: CGIGPRITQSRANVLTF. CDR3 DNA: TGTGGCATTGGGCCGAGGATAACACAAAGTCGGGCCAACGTCCTGACTTTC.

On this clonotype itself: This is likely a read error, given that the CDR3 carries no conserved phenylalanine or tryptophan at its end. The gene calls are TRBV7-6 and TRBJ1-2, with D hard to call. From germline, CDR1 is SGHVS and CDR2 FNYEAQ. This CDR3 region has 17 residues. V was trimmed by 5 bases and J by 4 bases, leaving 23 bases between them. CDR3 sequence (DNA): TGTGCCAGCAGCATGCGGTTTGAATCTCGAAAGACCTATGGCTACACCCTC. Translation gives CASSMRFESRKTYGYTL.

For this clonotype: A read error may account for a junction end that differs from germline. The chain is built from TRBV19 and TRBJ2-3; TRBD1 or TRBD2 may be the D gene (5 bases each). This CDR3 has 15 amino acids. Germline CDR1 reads LNHDA; CDR2 reads SQIVND (reference sequence). The CDR3 DNA follows: TGTGTCAGTAGTATGGGGTCGGGGCCCACAGATACGCAGTATTTT. It specifies CVSSMGSGPTDTQYF.

Comment on this clonotype: With a much larger clone just one base away, this may be a read error. The chain joins TRBV5-1 to TRBJ2-5, with 8 nucleotides matching TRBD1. This CDR3 comprises 16 residues. Germline CDR1 reads SGHRS; CDR2 reads YFSETQ. The CDR3 DNA is TGCGCCAGCAGCTTAACCGGACAGGGCCGTGGTGAGACCCGGTACTTC. It encodes CASSLTGQGRGETRYF. Looking up the rest from reference TRBV5-1 and TRBJ2-5 gives the full variable domain: KAGVTQTPRYLIKTRGQQVTLSCSPISGHRSVSWYQQTPGQGLQFLFEYFSETQRNKGNFPGRFSGRQFSNSRSEMNVSTLELGDSALYLCASSLTGQGRGETRYFGPGTRLLVL.

As for this clonotype: Just one base apart from a much larger clone, this may be a read error. J is TRBJ1-1 and V is TRBV5-8; 9 bases are a match to TRBD1. The CDR3 length is 17 residues. Germline CDR1 SGHTS, CDR2 YDEGEE. CDR3 amino acids: CASSKGQGWVLVTGAFF. CDR3 coding DNA: TGTGCCAGCAGCAAGGGACAGGGCTGGGTGTTGGTCACTGGAGCTTTCTTT.

This clonotype was detected many times. The rearrangement uses TRBV6-1 and TRBJ1-6; 8 nucleotides align to TRBD1. From germline, CDR1 is MNHNS and CDR2 SASEGT. With 1 base clipped from V and 10 bases from J, the junction kept 6 bases outside the gene matches. This CDR3 contains 15 residues. CDR3 bases: TGTGCCAGCAGTGAAGGGACAGGGTGGTTGTCACCCCTCCACTTT. Amino acids: CASSEGTGWLSPLHF.

This clonotype was detected a few times. The gene calls are TRBV7-3 and TRBJ2-3, with 12 bases identical to TRBD2. This CDR3 spans 15 amino acids. Germline V CDR1 and CDR2: SGHTA, FQGTGA. The V gene end was trimmed by 6 bases and the J gene end by 5 bases; junction bases not matched to a gene: 6. CDR3 region: CASSPTSGGLDTQYF. DNA of the CDR3: TGTGCCAGCAGTCCCACTAGCGGGGGGTTAGATACGCAGTATTTT.

This clonotype came up many times. V gene TRBV6-4 combines with J gene TRBJ1-2; D gene ambiguous. The V gene lost 3 bases and the J gene lost 4 bases, with 21 bases spanning the gap. The germline gives CDR1 MRHNA, CDR2 SNTAGT. This CDR3 has 17 residues. The CDR3 protein is CASSENSSHGKTYGYTF. In DNA form, the CDR3 reads TGTGCCAGCAGTGAAAACAGCTCACACGGAAAGACCTATGGCTACACCTTC.

This clonotype has ten or more counts. The chain's CDR3 is CSARDPQANTGELFF. The CDR3 bases are TGCAGTGCTAGAGACCCTCAAGCGAACACCGGGGAGCTGTTTTTT. This chain connects TRBV20-1 to TRBJ2-2; no reliable D call. The CDR3 is 15 amino acids. Germline V gene lookup returns CDR1 DFQATT and CDR2 SNEGSKA (reference sequence). Trimming stripped 0 bases from V and 0 bases from J, with 8 bases between.

This clonotype showed up just a few times. CDR3 DNA sequence: TGTGCCAGCAGCCCACGGGATTCACCCCTCCACTTT. Amino acids: CASSPRDSPLHF. The chain is built from TRBV7-9 and TRBJ1-6; no definite D call. V was shortened by 5 bases and J by 8 bases, with 7 bases between the two germline ends. The CDR3 is 12 residues long. Germline-derived CDR1 and CDR2 are SEHNR and FQNEAQ (reference sequence). Variable domain in full (rest from reference TRBV7-9 and TRBJ1-6): DTGVSQNPRHKITKRGQNVTFRCDPISEHNRLYWYRQTLGQGPEFLTYFQNEAQLEKSRLLSDRFSAERPKGSFSTLEIQRTEQGDSAMYLCASSPRDSPLHFGNGTRLTVT.

The gene calls are TRBV7-2 and TRBJ2-2, with 8 bases identical to TRBD1. V was pared by 3 bases and J by 8 bases, with 5 bases of the junction left unmatched. Germline-derived CDR1 and CDR2 are SGHTA and FQGNSA. This CDR3 contains 14 residues. The CDR3 coding sequence is TGTGCCAGCAGCTTGGACAGGGCTTCTGGGGAGCTGTTTTTT. Its protein product is CASSLDRASGELFF.

In the case of this clonotype: One end of the junction is discordant with germline, which a read error may explain. The chain carries TRBV7-6 and TRBJ2-1; TRBD1 agrees at 9 bases. Germline V lookup: CDR1 SGHVS, CDR2 FNYEAQ. The CDR3 has 16 residues. For the CDR3, the DNA is TGTGCTAGCAGCGTAGGACCGGGACAGGGTTACAATGAGCAGTTCTTC. Amino acids: CASSVGPGQGYNEQFF.

The chain recombines TRBV30 with TRBJ2-2; D remains unclear. Per germline, CDR1 GTSNPN and CDR2 SVGIG (reference sequence). Trimming removed 1 base at V and 6 bases at J, with 3 bases between. The CDR3 is 11 amino acids. The DNA of the CDR3 is TGTGCCTGGAGTGGGCCCGGGGAGCTGTTTTTT. This sequence encodes CAWSGPGELFF.

The table lists this clonotype with a few counts. V usage is TRBV28 and J usage is TRBJ2-7; D is uncertain. The V and J ends lost 2 bases and 6 bases respectively, with 14 bases between them. Germline V CDR1 and CDR2: MDHEN, SYDVKM. This CDR3 region has 14 residues. As DNA, the CDR3 is TGTGCCAGCAGTTTACTAAACGCGGAATCCGAGCAGTACTTC. This encodes CASSLLNAESEQYF.

The V call is TRBV3-1, the J call TRBJ1-2; D not certain. The germline V gene encodes CDR1 LGHDT and CDR2 YNNKEL (reference sequence). V lost 5 bases and J lost 4, with 23 bases in between. The CDR3 covers 17 residues. The CDR3 DNA reads as TGTGCCAGCAGCTGGCCACTCACCCTTCGAAAGACCTATGGCTACACCTTC. It yields the protein CASSWPLTLRKTYGYTF.

A remark on this clonotype: It may be a read error: a sequence one base away is much more abundant. The V gene is TRBV28, the J gene TRBJ2-7; D may be TRBD2 (7 bases). CDR1 and CDR2 (germline): MDHEN, SYDVKM. The CDR3 runs 14 residues. CDR3 region: CASTLPGGSCEQYF. For the CDR3, the DNA is TGTGCCAGCACCTTGCCGGGGGGCTCCTGCGAGCAGTACTTC.

To note about this clonotype: Possible read error: a much larger clone is one base away. The V and J genes are TRBV19 and TRBJ1-2; D might be TRBD1 (6 bases). With 7 bases removed from V and 4 bases from J, the gap between germline ends came to 16 bases. In germline, CDR1 is LNHDA, CDR2 SQIVND (reference sequence). This CDR3 has 14 residues. CDR3 region: CASTFLGQTYGYTF. In DNA form, the CDR3 reads TGTGCCAGTACCTTCCTCGGACAGACCTATGGCTACACCTTC.

This clonotype was seen at least ten times. The chain links TRBV28 to TRBJ1-2; 7 bases agree with TRBD1. V gave up 3 bases and J gave up 5 bases; unmatched junction bases: 9. The CDR3 loop spans 15 amino acids. Germline CDR1 and CDR2: MDHEN and SYDVKM. The CDR3 is CASSFSQGGGYGYTF. The CDR3 region has the DNA TGTGCCAGCAGTTTCTCCCAGGGGGGAGGTTATGGCTACACCTTC.

This clonotype appeared many times. This rearrangement joins TRBV3-1 to TRBJ2-6, with D possibly called TRBD1 or TRBD2 (5 bases each). V was trimmed by 2 bases and J by 0 bases, leaving 20 bases between them. CDR3 length: 20 amino acids. Germline values: CDR1 LGHDT, CDR2 YNNKEL (reference sequence). The CDR3 sequence is CASSQTPLGDPLSGANVLTF. In nucleotides, the CDR3 is TGTGCCAGCAGCCAAACCCCACTGGGGGATCCCCTCTCTGGGGCCAACGTCCTGACTTTC.